The clone carrying this TCR beta chain has only a few counts. The antigen remains unidentified. The data are from a study of vaccination and CD4 T cells after COVID-19. Study as a whole: Either a CEFX pool, an HIV-1 Nef pool, or no peptide was added to control cultures.

CD4+ T cells that had been cultured provided DNA sequenced with the Oncomine TCR Beta short-read assay. TCRdb re-called the PCR reads through MiXCR, storing one row per CDR3 protein. The sample includes about 15,000 distinct CDR3 sequences, 65% to 75% seen only once; the top ten take 15% to 20%. Treatment here: roughly ten-day PBMC culture with coronavirus spike peptide pools or control peptides (ViraFEST assay). The CDR3 sequence is 17 residues long. V lost 1 base to trimming and J lost 0 bases, with 10 bases between them. Germline CDR1 reads LNHNV; CDR2 reads YYDKDF (reference sequence). This chain uses TRBV15 with TRBJ1-6; D is undetermined. The material sequenced was CD4+ T cells from blood, cultured in vitro. This TCR derives from a human donor who had recovered from COVID-19. The chain's CDR3 is CATSRGLGSSYNSPLHF. CDR3 bases: TGTGCCACCAGCAGAGGGTTAGGGAGCTCCTATAATTCACCCCTCCACTTT. Supplemented by reference TRBV15 and TRBJ1-6, the full variable domain reads DAMVIQNPRYQVTQFGKPVTLSCSQTLNHNVMYWYQQKSSQAPKLLFHYYDKDFNNEADTPDNFQSRRPNTSFCFLDIRSPGLGDTAMYLCATSRGLGSSYNSPLHFGNGTRLTVT.